The following is a TCR beta chain sequence with its context. What it binds is unknown. The sample is drawn from a study of metastatic and nonmetastatic thyroid tumors. Findings and caveats of the study: Relative to benign nodules, malignant thyroid tumors were reportedly characterized by significantly elevated TCR beta diversity in blood and tumor.

The CDR3 spans 13 residues. The germline CDR1 and CDR2 sequences are SGHTA and FQGTGA. V shed 1 base and J shed 8 bases, with 11 bases lying between them. Per the study methods: A classifier of distant metastasis in papillary thyroid cancer was built from CDR3 differences (across clinicopathological groups). TCRdb re-processed the PCR reads through MiXCR. TCRdb assigned the V and J calls; the authors' analysis was not used. The data show 15,000 to 20,000 clones, 15% to 18% seen once. Prior to thyroid surgery, none of the patients had received any treatment. The chain is built from TRBV7-3 and TRBJ1-1, with a weak D call TRBD1 (6 bases). Sequencing input: blood. This clonotype was obtained from a female donor with papillary thyroid cancer or a benign thyroid nodule (not recorded which). Some clones in this sample may be carry-over from other donors' samples. This chain's CDR3 is CASSLIPGTEAFF. The CDR3 DNA is TGTGCCAGCAGCTTAATCCCCGGGACAGAAGCTTTCTTT.